This T cell receptor (beta chain) was identified during a study of blood T cell repertoires in COVID-19. Study-level background: The origin of the acute and convalescent COVID-19 samples was the United States, Italy and Spain. In each case, the material was cDNA or gDNA derived from T cells, B-cell-depleted T cells, or PBMCs.

In the source study's methods: Counts of nucleated cells, estimated from reference gene primer amplification, were obtained. Method: immunoSEQ multiplex PCR; TCRdb's copy keeps in-frame clones and lacks some. That table supplies the V and J calls and clone size; D and trimming were determined from the DNA. The table shows approximately 83,000 clones, with about four fifths occurring only once. With 3 bases clipped from V and 0 bases from J, the junction kept 11 bases outside the gene matches. This CDR3 spans 18 amino acids. The V gene's germline CDR1 is SGHNT and CDR2 YYREEE (reference sequence). Specimen: peripheral blood. The chain is built from TRBV5-4 and TRBJ2-1, with TRBD2 identical over 8 bases. This TCR derives from a woman older than 75 with acute or convalescent COVID-19. Here the CDR3 reads CASSSGGGYTSSYNEQFF. For the CDR3, the DNA is TGTGCCAGCAGCTCGGGGGGGGGATACACTAGCTCCTACAATGAGCAGTTCTTC. The variable domain in full, completed from reference TRBV5-4 and TRBJ2-1, reads ETGVTQSPTHLIKTRGQQVTLRCSSQSGHNTVSWYQQALGQGPQFIFQYYREEENGRGNFPPRFSGLQFPNYSSELNVNALELDDSALYLCASSSGGGYTSSYNEQFFGPGTRLTVL.